This is a list of T cell receptor beta chains from one sample in a study of blood T cell repertoires in COVID-19. The protocol was immunoSEQ multiplex PCR, while the TCRdb copy is restricted to in-frame clones and leaves out a portion. In the table there are 130,000 to 150,000 clones, around 79% of which are singletons. The sequenced sample consisted of peripheral blood. The receptors derive from a woman in her 70s with COVID-19, enrolled during active disease. CDR3s include the opening cysteine and the closing phenylalanine or tryptophan. Fields, in order: clone size, D gene, V gene, J gene, CDR3 length, CDR3 protein, CDR3 DNA. D genes are given only for firm matches. Rows may omit the clone size; those that give it use once, few, many or a size class.

clone size: .; D gene: .; V gene: TRBV12-2; J gene: TRBJ1-5; CDR3 length: 17; CDR3 protein: CASRLVSPGQINQPQHF; CDR3 DNA: TGTGCAAGTCGCTTAGTCAGCCCCGGACAGATCAATCAGCCCCAGCATTTT
clone size: .; D gene: .; V gene: TRBV12-3/TRBV12-4; J gene: TRBJ1-2; CDR3 length: 13; CDR3 protein: CASSLGDGGGYTF; CDR3 DNA: TGTGCCAGCAGTTTAGGCGATGGGGGCGGCTACACCTTC
clone size: .; D gene: TRBD1; V gene: TRBV20-1; J gene: TRBJ1-2; CDR3 length: 13; CDR3 protein: CSASDRGSYGYTF; CDR3 DNA: TGCAGTGCTAGTGACAGGGGTAGCTATGGCTACACCTTC
clone size: once; D gene: .; V gene: TRBV3-1/TRBV3-2; J gene: TRBJ1-1; CDR3 length: 15; CDR3 protein: CASSRNRAGGTEAFF; CDR3 DNA: TGTGCCAGCAGCCGGAACAGGGCAGGTGGGACTGAAGCTTTCTTT
clone size: .; D gene: TRBD1; V gene: TRBV9; J gene: TRBJ1-6; CDR3 length: 15; CDR3 protein: CASSSTGTGNSPLHF; CDR3 DNA: TGTGCCAGCAGCTCAACCGGGACAGGGAATTCACCCCTCCACTTT
clone size: .; D gene: .; V gene: TRBV5-1; J gene: TRBJ2-7; CDR3 length: 13; CDR3 protein: CASSLDGGSEQYF; CDR3 DNA: TGCGCCAGCAGCTTGGACGGGGGAAGCGAGCAGTACTTC
clone size: .; D gene: .; V gene: TRBV24-1; J gene: TRBJ2-1; CDR3 length: 14; CDR3 protein: CATSDPHRESEQFF; CDR3 DNA: TGTGCCACCAGTGACCCCCACAGGGAAAGTGAGCAGTTCTTC
clone size: .; D gene: TRBD1; V gene: TRBV13; J gene: TRBJ2-4; CDR3 length: 16; CDR3 protein: CASSLGLGDRKNIQYF; CDR3 DNA: TGTGCCAGCAGCTTAGGCCTCGGGGACAGGAAAAACATTCAGTACTTC
clone size: .; D gene: TRBD1; V gene: TRBV28; J gene: TRBJ2-5; CDR3 length: 15; CDR3 protein: CASSSGTGVGETQYF; CDR3 DNA: TGTGCCAGCAGTTCGGGGACAGGGGTTGGAGAGACCCAGTACTTC
clone size: once; D gene: .; V gene: TRBV1; J gene: TRBJ2-1; CDR3 length: 14; CDR3 protein: CTSSQAGHGNEQFF; CDR3 DNA: TGCACCAGCAGCCAAGCCGGACATGGAAATGAGCAGTTCTTC
clone size: .; D gene: .; V gene: TRBV30; J gene: TRBJ1-2; CDR3 length: 13; CDR3 protein: CAWSVGGASGYTF; CDR3 DNA: TGTGCCTGGAGTGTTGGAGGGGCGTCCGGCTACACCTTC
clone size: .; D gene: .; V gene: TRBV6-5; J gene: TRBJ2-5; CDR3 length: 13; CDR3 protein: CASSPDSQETQYF; CDR3 DNA: TGTGCCAGCAGCCCGGACAGCCAAGAGACCCAGTACTTC
clone size: .; D gene: .; V gene: TRBV6-5; J gene: TRBJ1-2; CDR3 length: 14; CDR3 protein: CASTRRDPNYGYTF; CDR3 DNA: TGTGCCAGCACCAGGCGCGACCCGAACTATGGCTACACCTTC
clone size: .; D gene: .; V gene: TRBV5-8; J gene: TRBJ2-3; CDR3 length: 17; CDR3 protein: CASSLGLGGRSTDTQYF; CDR3 DNA: TGTGCCAGCAGCTTGGGTCTCGGGGGGCGGAGTACAGATACGCAGTATTTT
clone size: .; D gene: .; V gene: TRBV6-2/TRBV6-3; J gene: TRBJ2-5; CDR3 length: 13; CDR3 protein: CASSPQGQETQYF; CDR3 DNA: TGTGCCAGCAGCCCCCAGGGCCAAGAGACCCAGTACTTC
clone size: .; D gene: .; V gene: TRBV18; J gene: TRBJ2-2; CDR3 length: 16; CDR3 protein: CASSQNRGAYTGELFF; CDR3 DNA: TGTGCCAGCTCACAAAATCGGGGGGCGTACACCGGGGAGCTGTTTTTT
clone size: .; D gene: TRBD1; V gene: TRBV7-9; J gene: TRBJ2-2; CDR3 length: 17; CDR3 protein: CASSPTGDRGLSGELFF; CDR3 DNA: TGTGCCAGCAGCCCCACGGGGGACAGGGGGCTAAGCGGGGAGCTGTTTTTT
clone size: .; D gene: TRBD1; V gene: TRBV29-1; J gene: TRBJ2-7; CDR3 length: 13; CDR3 protein: CSVSGTGYYEQYF; CDR3 DNA: TGCAGCGTTTCCGGGACAGGCTACTACGAGCAGTACTTC
clone size: .; D gene: .; V gene: TRBV28; J gene: TRBJ1-2; CDR3 length: 13; CDR3 protein: CASSRPPDYGYTF; CDR3 DNA: TGTGCCAGCAGTCGTCCGCCGGACTATGGCTACACCTTC
clone size: .; D gene: .; V gene: TRBV28; J gene: TRBJ2-5; CDR3 length: 15; CDR3 protein: CASSSGMMGRETQYF; CDR3 DNA: TGTGCCAGCAGTTCCGGGATGATGGGTCGAGAGACCCAGTACTTC
clone size: few; D gene: TRBD2; V gene: TRBV4-3; J gene: TRBJ2-7; CDR3 length: 15; CDR3 protein: CASSQDPAGGTEQYF; CDR3 DNA: TGCGCCAGCAGCCAAGATCCCGCGGGGGGGACCGAGCAGTACTTC
clone size: once; D gene: .; V gene: TRBV7-9; J gene: TRBJ2-2; CDR3 length: 16; CDR3 protein: CASSSTDRTYTGELFF; CDR3 DNA: TGTGCCAGCAGCTCAACCGACAGGACATACACCGGGGAGCTGTTTTTT
clone size: few; D gene: TRBD1; V gene: TRBV6-5; J gene: TRBJ1-5; CDR3 length: 14; CDR3 protein: CASRSPGQQASQHF; CDR3 DNA: TGTGCCTCCCGGTCCCCGGGACAGCAAGCATCCCAGCATTTT
clone size: few; D gene: TRBD1; V gene: TRBV5-1; J gene: TRBJ1-3; CDR3 length: 16; CDR3 protein: CASSFGQAFSGNTIYF; CDR3 DNA: TGCGCCAGCAGCTTCGGACAGGCCTTCTCTGGAAACACCATATATTTT
clone size: .; D gene: TRBD2; V gene: TRBV5-4; J gene: TRBJ2-3; CDR3 length: 16; CDR3 protein: CASSSPTSGGTDTQYF; CDR3 DNA: TGTGCCAGCAGCTCGCCGACTAGCGGGGGCACAGATACGCAGTATTTT
clone size: once; D gene: TRBD1; V gene: TRBV4-3; J gene: TRBJ2-2; CDR3 length: 18; CDR3 protein: CASSQERVGTGGPGELFF; CDR3 DNA: TGCGCCAGCAGCCAAGAAAGAGTAGGGACAGGGGGCCCCGGGGAGCTGTTTTTT
clone size: .; D gene: TRBD1; V gene: TRBV12-3/TRBV12-4; J gene: TRBJ1-2; CDR3 length: 12; CDR3 protein: CASSWDRGGYTF; CDR3 DNA: TGTGCCAGCAGTTGGGACAGGGGAGGCTACACCTTC
clone size: .; D gene: .; V gene: TRBV6-5; J gene: TRBJ2-7; CDR3 length: 12; CDR3 protein: CASSRPRGEQYF; CDR3 DNA: TGTGCCAGCAGCCGACCCCGCGGGGAGCAGTACTTC
clone size: few; D gene: TRBD1; V gene: TRBV10-1; J gene: TRBJ1-4; CDR3 length: 14; CDR3 protein: CASSDRGEYEKLFF; CDR3 DNA: TGCGCCAGCAGTGACAGGGGGGAGTATGAAAAACTGTTTTTT
clone size: few; D gene: .; V gene: TRBV6-5; J gene: TRBJ1-2; CDR3 length: 13; CDR3 protein: CASSTRVYYGYTF; CDR3 DNA: TGTGCCAGCAGCACCAGGGTGTACTATGGCTACACCTTC
clone size: few; D gene: .; V gene: TRBV6-5; J gene: TRBJ1-5; CDR3 length: 12; CDR3 protein: CASRGTSQPQHF; CDR3 DNA: TGTGCCAGCAGGGGGACATCTCAGCCCCAGCATTTT
clone size: .; D gene: .; V gene: TRBV5-4; J gene: TRBJ1-6; CDR3 length: 17; CDR3 protein: CASSFRMTQGMNSPLHF; CDR3 DNA: TGTGCCAGCAGCTTTCGAATGACCCAGGGGATGAATTCACCCCTCCACTTT
clone size: .; D gene: TRBD1; V gene: TRBV11-2; J gene: TRBJ2-3; CDR3 length: 17; CDR3 protein: CASSLGGQGLRADTQYF; CDR3 DNA: TGTGCCAGCAGCTTAGGGGGACAGGGGTTGAGGGCAGATACGCAGTATTTT
clone size: few; D gene: .; V gene: TRBV6-5; J gene: TRBJ2-7; CDR3 length: 15; CDR3 protein: CASSLQGSGTYEQYF; CDR3 DNA: TGTGCCAGCAGTTTACAGGGAAGTGGGACCTACGAGCAGTACTTC
clone size: .; D gene: TRBD1; V gene: TRBV5-6; J gene: TRBJ1-5; CDR3 length: 15; CDR3 protein: CASSGTAPSTQPQHF; CDR3 DNA: TGTGCCAGCAGCGGGACAGCACCAAGCACTCAGCCCCAGCATTTT
clone size: .; D gene: .; V gene: TRBV3-1/TRBV3-2; J gene: TRBJ2-2; CDR3 length: 14; CDR3 protein: CASSQTTSGGELFF; CDR3 DNA: TGTGCCAGCAGCCAAACCACGTCGGGCGGGGAGCTGTTTTTT
clone size: few; D gene: .; V gene: TRBV4-1; J gene: TRBJ2-3; CDR3 length: 13; CDR3 protein: CASSQAGADTQYF; CDR3 DNA: TGCGCCAGCAGCCAAGCGGGGGCAGATACGCAGTATTTT
clone size: .; D gene: .; V gene: TRBV6-2/TRBV6-3; J gene: TRBJ1-2; CDR3 length: 13; CDR3 protein: CASSLAALYGYTF; CDR3 DNA: TGTGCCAGCAGCTTGGCGGCACTCTATGGCTACACCTTC
clone size: .; D gene: TRBD2; V gene: TRBV15; J gene: TRBJ2-1; CDR3 length: 15; CDR3 protein: CATSSRLASYNEQFF; CDR3 DNA: TGTGCCACCAGCAGCCGACTAGCGAGCTACAATGAGCAGTTCTTC
clone size: .; D gene: .; V gene: TRBV9; J gene: TRBJ2-7; CDR3 length: 15; CDR3 protein: CASSPQGPSSYEQYF; CDR3 DNA: TGTGCCAGCAGCCCTCAGGGTCCCTCTTCCTACGAGCAGTACTTC
clone size: .; D gene: TRBD2; V gene: TRBV20-1; J gene: TRBJ2-1; CDR3 length: 15; CDR3 protein: CSASSLAGGYNEQFF; CDR3 DNA: TGCAGTGCTAGTTCACTAGCGGGGGGCTACAATGAGCAGTTCTTC
clone size: .; D gene: .; V gene: TRBV12-5; J gene: TRBJ1-2; CDR3 length: 13; CDR3 protein: CASGSQSGYGYTF; CDR3 DNA: TGTGCTAGTGGTTCTCAGTCAGGTTATGGCTACACCTTC
clone size: few; D gene: TRBD1; V gene: TRBV5-5; J gene: TRBJ1-3; CDR3 length: 19; CDR3 protein: CASSLIRGGAGGFGNTIYF; CDR3 DNA: TGTGCCAGCAGCTTGATACGTGGTGGCGCAGGGGGGTTCGGAAACACCATATATTTT
clone size: .; D gene: .; V gene: TRBV10-2; J gene: TRBJ1-6; CDR3 length: 15; CDR3 protein: CASSVGSSYNSPLHF; CDR3 DNA: TGCGCCAGCAGTGTAGGGAGCTCCTATAATTCACCCCTCCACTTT
clone size: .; D gene: .; V gene: TRBV19; J gene: TRBJ1-1; CDR3 length: 13; CDR3 protein: CATPPPGGTEAFF; CDR3 DNA: TGTGCCACCCCGCCCCCCGGGGGCACTGAAGCTTTCTTT
clone size: .; D gene: TRBD1; V gene: TRBV5-6; J gene: TRBJ1-1; CDR3 length: 14; CDR3 protein: CASSPGGWNTEAFF; CDR3 DNA: TGTGCCAGCAGCCCAGGGGGCTGGAACACTGAAGCTTTCTTT
clone size: .; D gene: .; V gene: TRBV3-1/TRBV3-2; J gene: TRBJ2-2; CDR3 length: 15; CDR3 protein: CASSQDVPGTGELFF; CDR3 DNA: TGTGCCAGCAGCCAAGATGTCCCAGGGACCGGGGAGCTGTTTTTT
clone size: .; D gene: .; V gene: TRBV14; J gene: TRBJ2-1; CDR3 length: 13; CDR3 protein: CASSERVYNEQFF; CDR3 DNA: TGTGCCAGCAGCGAGAGGGTCTACAATGAGCAGTTCTTC